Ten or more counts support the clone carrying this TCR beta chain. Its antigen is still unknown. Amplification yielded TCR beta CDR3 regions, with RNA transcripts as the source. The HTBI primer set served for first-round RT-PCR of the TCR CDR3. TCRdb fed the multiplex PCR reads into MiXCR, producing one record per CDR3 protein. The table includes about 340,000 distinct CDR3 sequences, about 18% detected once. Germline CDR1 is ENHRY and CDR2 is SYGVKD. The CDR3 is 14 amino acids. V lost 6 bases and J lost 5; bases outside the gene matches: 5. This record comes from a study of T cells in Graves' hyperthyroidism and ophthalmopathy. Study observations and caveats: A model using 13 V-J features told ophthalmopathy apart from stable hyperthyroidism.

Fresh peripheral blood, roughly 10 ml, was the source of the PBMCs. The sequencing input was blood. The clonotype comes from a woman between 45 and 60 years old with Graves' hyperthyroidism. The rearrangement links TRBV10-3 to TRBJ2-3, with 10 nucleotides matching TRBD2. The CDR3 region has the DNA TGTGCCATCAGCTTAGCGGGAGGACGAGATACGCAGTATTTT. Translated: CAISLAGGRDTQYF.